Listed below are T cell receptor beta chains from one sample, sequenced in a study of metastatic and nonmetastatic thyroid tumors. TCRdb reanalyzed the PCR reads via MiXCR. In the table there are about 33,000 clones, 15% to 20% of which are singletons. Source material: blood. Receptor source: a male donor with papillary thyroid cancer or a benign thyroid nodule (not recorded which). Some clones in this sample may be carry-over from other donors' samples. Each CDR3 is given with its conserved first and last residue. D genes are given only for firm matches. Expanded clones get a size class; other rows say once, few or many, or leave the size out.

length	J	size	D	V	CDR3	DNA
12	TRBJ1-5	once	NA	TRBV20-1	CSASSGAGPQHF	TGCAGTGCTAGTTCGGGGGCCGGGCCCCAGCATTTT
14	TRBJ2-7	few	TRBD2	TRBV19	CASSPQAGGYEEYF	TGTGCCAGTAGTCCCCAAGCGGGAGGGTACGAGGAGTACTTC
19	TRBJ2-1	many	TRBD2	TRBV9	CASSVGRASGETLRNEQFF	TGTGCCAGCAGCGTAGGGAGGGCTAGCGGGGAAACTCTTCGCAATGAGCAGTTCTTC
13	TRBJ1-5	NA	NA	TRBV2	CASSEFSRQPQHF	TGTGCCAGCAGTGAATTTAGTAGACAGCCCCAGCATTTT
13	TRBJ1-2	NA	NA	TRBV27	CASSSPSKSGYTF	TGTGCCAGCAGTTCCCCCTCTAAAAGCGGCTACACCTTC
16	TRBJ2-1	many	TRBD2	TRBV4-2	CASRIGSGGGYNEQFF	TGTGCCAGCAGGATTGGGTCCGGGGGGGGGTACAATGAGCAGTTCTTC
12	TRBJ2-1	many	NA	TRBV20-1	CSARGWSGEQFF	TGCAGTGCTAGGGGGTGGAGTGGTGAGCAGTTCTTC
14	TRBJ2-7	NA	NA	TRBV7-9	CASSHRDRNYEQYF	TGTGCCAGCAGCCACCGGGACCGAAACTACGAGCAGTACTTC
17	TRBJ1-6	NA	NA	TRBV28	CASKFPGTHKPNSPLHF	TGTGCCAGTAAATTCCCAGGGACTCATAAGCCGAATTCACCCCTCCACTTT
13	TRBJ1-1	few	NA	TRBV6-1	CASNGTPNTEAFF	TGTGCCAGCAATGGCACCCCGAACACTGAAGCTTTCTTT